The clone carrying this T cell receptor (beta chain) was picked up many times. Its target is not known. TCR beta CDR3 regions were amplified from RNA transcripts. The HTBI primer set was used in a first-round RT-PCR of the TCR CDR3. TCRdb reprocessed the multiplex PCR reads via MiXCR and lists one record per CDR3 protein. The data show hundreds of thousands of distinct CDR3 sequences, about 14% seen once. CDR3 length: 15 amino acids. V was clipped by 1 base and J by 5 bases, with 14 bases between them. Germline CDR1 reads MDHEN; CDR2 reads SYDVKM. This specimen comes from a study of T cells in Graves' hyperthyroidism and ophthalmopathy. Study information: Peripheral blood draws took place at initial diagnosis, ahead of any treatment. Regarding the study as a whole: Separating ophthalmopathy from stable hyperthyroidism was achieved by a 13 V-J model. Most thyroid clonotypes expanded above 0.001 appeared in blood too.

The diagnoses drew upon clinical symptoms, serum thyroxine and TRAb, thyroid ultrasound and orbital computed tomography. The clonotype comes from a woman in her forties or fifties with Graves' ophthalmopathy. J is TRBJ2-5 and V is TRBV28, with D possibly being TRBD2 (6 bases). The sample consisted of blood. CDR3 protein: CASSLLGRLGETQYF. The DNA of the CDR3 is TGTGCCAGCAGTTTATTGGGGAGGTTGGGGGAGACCCAGTACTTC. Full variable domain (outside the CDR3, taken from reference TRBV28 and TRBJ2-5): DVKVTQSSRYLVKRTGEKVFLECVQDMDHENMFWYRQDPGLGLRLIYFSYDVKMKEKGDIPEGYSVSREKKERFSLILESASTNQTSMYLCASSLLGRLGETQYFGPGTRLLVL.